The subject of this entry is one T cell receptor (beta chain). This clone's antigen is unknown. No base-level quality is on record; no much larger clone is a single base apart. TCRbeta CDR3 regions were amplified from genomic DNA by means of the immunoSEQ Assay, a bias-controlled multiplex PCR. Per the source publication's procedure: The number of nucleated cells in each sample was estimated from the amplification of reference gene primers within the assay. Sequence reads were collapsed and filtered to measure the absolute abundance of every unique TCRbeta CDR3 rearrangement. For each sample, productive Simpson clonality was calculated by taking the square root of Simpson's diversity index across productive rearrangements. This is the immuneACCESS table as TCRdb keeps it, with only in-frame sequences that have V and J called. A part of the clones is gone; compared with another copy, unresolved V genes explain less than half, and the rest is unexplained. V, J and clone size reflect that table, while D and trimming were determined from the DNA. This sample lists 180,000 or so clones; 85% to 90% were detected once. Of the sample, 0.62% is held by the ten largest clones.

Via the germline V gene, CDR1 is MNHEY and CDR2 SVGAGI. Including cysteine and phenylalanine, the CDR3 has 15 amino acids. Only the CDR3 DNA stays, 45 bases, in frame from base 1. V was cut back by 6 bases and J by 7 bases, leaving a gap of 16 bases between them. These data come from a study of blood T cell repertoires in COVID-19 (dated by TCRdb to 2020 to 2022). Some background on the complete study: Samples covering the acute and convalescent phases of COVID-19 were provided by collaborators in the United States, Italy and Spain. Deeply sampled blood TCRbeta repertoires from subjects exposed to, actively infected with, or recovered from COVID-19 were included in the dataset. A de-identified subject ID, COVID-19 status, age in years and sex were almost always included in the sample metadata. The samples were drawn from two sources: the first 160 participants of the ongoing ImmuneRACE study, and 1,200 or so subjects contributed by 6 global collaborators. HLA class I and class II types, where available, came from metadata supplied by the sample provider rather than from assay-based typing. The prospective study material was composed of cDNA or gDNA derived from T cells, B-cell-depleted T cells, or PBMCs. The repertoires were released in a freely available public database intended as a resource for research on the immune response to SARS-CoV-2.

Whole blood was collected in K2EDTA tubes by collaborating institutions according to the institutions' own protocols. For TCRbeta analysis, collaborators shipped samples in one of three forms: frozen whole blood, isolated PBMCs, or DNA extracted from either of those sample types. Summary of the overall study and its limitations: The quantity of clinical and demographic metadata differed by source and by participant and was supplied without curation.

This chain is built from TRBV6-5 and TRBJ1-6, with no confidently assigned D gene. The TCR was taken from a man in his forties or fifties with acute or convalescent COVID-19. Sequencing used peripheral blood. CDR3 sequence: CASRTEGFINSPLHF. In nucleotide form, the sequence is TGTGCCAGCAGGACTGAGGGCTTTATCAATTCACCCCTCCACTTT.